The 13 T cell receptor beta chains listed next were all sequenced from one sample in a study of cytomegalovirus exposure and HLA in healthy donors. It was with 60 Vbeta and 13 Jbeta primers that the PCR ran. The table came from immunoSEQ multiplex PCR; TCRdb's copy has only in-frame clones and leaves some out. The sample holds about 170,000 clones; roughly 80% are singletons and the top ten take 0.77%. Material: PBMCs. Source of these receptors: a woman under 30 in good health and CMV-seronegative.

V and J are TRBV5-4 and TRBJ2-2, with 7 bases aligning to TRBD1. J gave up 0 bases and V 0 bases, and 5 bases lay outside the gene matches. The CDR3 has 17 residues. Germline V gives CDR1 SGHNT, CDR2 YYREEE (reference sequence). CDR3 in DNA: TGTGCCAGCAGCTTGGGCAGGGGGACGGCGAACACCGGGGAGCTGTTTTTT. It is translated as CASSLGRGTANTGELFF.

V usage is TRBV27 and J usage is TRBJ2-1; TRBD2 aligns across 8 bases. Germline CDR1 reads MNHEY; CDR2 reads SMNVEV (reference sequence). The trim removed 3 bases at V and 9 bases at J, leaving 16 bases unmatched. This CDR3 comprises 17 residues. The CDR3: CASSLSSGISYGSEQFF. For the CDR3, the DNA is TGTGCCAGCAGTTTGAGTAGCGGGATCTCCTATGGGAGTGAGCAGTTCTTC.

This clone was counted a single time. The chain combines TRBV5-6 with TRBJ2-7, with D tentatively TRBD1 (6 bases). This CDR3 contains 12 residues. The germline V gene has CDR1 SGHDT and CDR2 YYEEEE. V gave up 3 bases and J gave up 3 bases, with 7 bases separating them. CDR3: CASSWGRYEQYF. CDR3 DNA: TGTGCCAGCAGCTGGGGGCGCTACGAGCAGTACTTC.

This clone came up once. This sequence joins TRBV18 and TRBJ2-5; tentative D call: TRBD1 (6 bases). V lost 2 bases, J lost 0 bases, and 10 bases lay in between. The CDR3 is 15 residues long. Germline values: CDR1 KGHSH, CDR2 LQKENI. Here the CDR3 reads CASSPFGTNQETQYF. DNA for the CDR3: TGTGCCAGCTCACCATTTGGGACAAACCAAGAGACCCAGTACTTC.

The chain couples TRBV18 to TRBJ1-1; D gene uncertain. Looked up from germline, CDR1 is KGHSH and CDR2 is LQKENI. The germline V and J ends were trimmed by 3 bases and 6 bases, with 17 bases remaining between them. This CDR3 is built from 15 residues. CDR3: CASSPTGSEVAEAFF. As DNA, the CDR3 is TGTGCCAGCTCACCGACGGGGTCGGAGGTCGCTGAAGCTTTCTTT.

J is TRBJ2-7 and V is TRBV28; TRBD1 is a possible D gene (5 bases). CDR1 is MDHEN and CDR2 is SYDVKM in the germline V gene. The CDR3 has 16 amino acids. Trimming removed 0 bases from V and 2 bases from J, with 14 bases in between. CDR3 sequence reads: CASSLWDTDTTYEQYF. The DNA of the CDR3 is TGTGCCAGCAGTTTATGGGATACGGACACAACCTACGAGCAGTACTTC.

This chain connects TRBV10-3 to TRBJ2-1; 8 bases map to TRBD2. CDR3 size: 15 residues. J gave up 9 bases and V 3 bases, and 10 bases lay outside the gene matches. CDR1 is ENHRY, CDR2 SYGVKD, per germline. As DNA, the CDR3 is TGTGCCATCAGTGACCAGCGGGAGTTGTTACGTGAGCAGTTCTTC. It codes for CAISDQRELLREQFF.

There are a few counts of this clone. This chain links TRBV5-1 with TRBJ2-3; TRBD2 matches 11 bases. The CDR3 spans 18 residues. Trimming removed 3 bases from V and 0 bases from J; junction bases left unmatched: 9. Germline CDR1 and CDR2: SGHRS and YFSETQ. CDR3: CASSWETSGAYSTDTQYF. The CDR3 bases are TGCGCCAGCAGCTGGGAGACTAGCGGGGCCTATAGCACAGATACGCAGTATTTT.

V is TRBV5-1 and J is TRBJ2-5; 7 nucleotides line up with TRBD2. This CDR3 is 15 amino acids long. Germline CDR1 and CDR2: SGHRS and YFSETQ. V shed 6 bases, J shed 5 bases, and the junction held 13 bases outside the gene matches. Written as DNA, the CDR3 is TGCGCCAGCACCCTGGGGGGGGTGTCGAGGGAGACCCAGTACTTC. It encodes CASTLGGVSRETQYF.

This rearrangement joins TRBV19 to TRBJ1-1; D ambiguous. Germline-derived CDR1 and CDR2 are LNHDA and SQIVND (reference sequence). Trimming removed 7 bases from V and 5 bases from J, with 20 bases in between. The CDR3 is made up of 15 amino acids. CDR3 nucleotide sequence: TGTGCCAGTACCCCCTACGCGAGGGTTGGGACTGAAGCTTTCTTT. Its translation is CASTPYARVGTEAFF.

This clone was seen a handful of times. The chain joins TRBV29-1 to TRBJ1-4; D is possibly TRBD1 (5 bases). Trimming shortened V by 2 bases and J by 0 bases, and 13 bases separated the two germline ends. Germline CDR1 and CDR2: SQVTM and ANQGSEA. There are 16 residues in the CDR3. CDR3 protein: CSVEMLDSSTNEKLFF. In DNA, the CDR3 is TGCAGCGTTGAAATGTTAGACAGTTCAACTAATGAAAAACTGTTTTTT.

The chain has TRBV2 and TRBJ2-3, with unresolved D. Germline lookup yields CDR1 SNHLY and CDR2 FYNNEI. Trimming shortened V by 4 bases and J by 2 bases, and 10 bases separated the two germline ends. The CDR3 totals 14 residues. CDR3 region: CASSVLTPTDTQYF. In nucleotides, the CDR3 is TGTGCCAGCAGTGTTCTAACTCCCACAGATACGCAGTATTTT.

The CDR3 loop is CASSIPTGSEQYF. Written as DNA, the CDR3 is TGTGCCAGCAGTATCCCTACAGGGTCCGAGCAGTACTTC. This chain joins TRBV28 and TRBJ2-7, with D maybe TRBD1 (6 bases). Germline assignment: CDR1 MDHEN and CDR2 SYDVKM. This CDR3 contains 13 residues. The V gene lost 5 bases and the J gene lost 6 bases, with 14 bases spanning the gap.